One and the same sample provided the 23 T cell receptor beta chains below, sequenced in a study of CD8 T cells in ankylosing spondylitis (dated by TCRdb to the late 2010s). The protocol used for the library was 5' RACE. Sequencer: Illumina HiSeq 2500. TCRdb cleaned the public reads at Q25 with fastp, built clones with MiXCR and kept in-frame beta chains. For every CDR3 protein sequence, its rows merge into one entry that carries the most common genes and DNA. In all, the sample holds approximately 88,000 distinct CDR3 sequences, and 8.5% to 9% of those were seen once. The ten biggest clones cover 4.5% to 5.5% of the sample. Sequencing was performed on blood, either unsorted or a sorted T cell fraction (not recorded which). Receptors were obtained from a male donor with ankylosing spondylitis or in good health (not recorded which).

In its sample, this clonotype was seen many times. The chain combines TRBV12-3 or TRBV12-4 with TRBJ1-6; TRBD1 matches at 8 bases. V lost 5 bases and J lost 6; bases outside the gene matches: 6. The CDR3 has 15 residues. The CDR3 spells CASSPQGARNSPLHF. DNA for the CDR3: TGTGCCAGCAGTCCGCAGGGGGCTCGTAATTCACCCCTCCACTTT.

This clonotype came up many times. CDR3 nucleotide sequence: TGTGCCAGCAGTGAAGGGCCGTACCAAGAGACCCAGTACTTC. Translating it yields CASSEGPYQETQYF. V gene TRBV6-4 combines with J gene TRBJ2-5; no clear D gene. With 3 bases removed from V and 0 bases from J, the gap between germline ends came to 8 bases. This CDR3 has 14 amino acids. Germline V CDR1 and CDR2: MRHNA, SNTAGT.

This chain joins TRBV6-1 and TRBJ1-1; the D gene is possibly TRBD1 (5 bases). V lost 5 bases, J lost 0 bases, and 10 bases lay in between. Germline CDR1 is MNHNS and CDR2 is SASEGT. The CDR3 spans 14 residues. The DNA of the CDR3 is TGTGCCAGCAGTAAACGGGGGGTGAACACTGAAGCTTTCTTT. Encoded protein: CASSKRGVNTEAFF.

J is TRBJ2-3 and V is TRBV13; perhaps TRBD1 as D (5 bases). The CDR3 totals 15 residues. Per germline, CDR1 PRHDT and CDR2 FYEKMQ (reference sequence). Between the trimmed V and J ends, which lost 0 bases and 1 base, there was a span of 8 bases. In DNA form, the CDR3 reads TGTGCCAGCAGCTTAGGGGACATGGGCACAGATACGCAGTATTTT. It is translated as CASSLGDMGTDTQYF.

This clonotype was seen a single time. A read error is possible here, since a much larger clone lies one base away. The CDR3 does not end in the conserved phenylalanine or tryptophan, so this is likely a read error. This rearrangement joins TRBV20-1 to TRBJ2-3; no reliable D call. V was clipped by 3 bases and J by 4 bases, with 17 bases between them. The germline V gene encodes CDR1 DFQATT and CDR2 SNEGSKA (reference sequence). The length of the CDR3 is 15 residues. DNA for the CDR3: TGCAGTGCTAGCAAGGTCCCAGGCTTTTCAGATACGCAGTATCTT. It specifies CSASKVPGFSDTQYL.

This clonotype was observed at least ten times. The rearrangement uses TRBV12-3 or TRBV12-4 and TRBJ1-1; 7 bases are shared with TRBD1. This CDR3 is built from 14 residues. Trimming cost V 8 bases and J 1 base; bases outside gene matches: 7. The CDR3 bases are TGTGCCAGCGCCTTCGACAGGGCGAACACTGAAGCTTTCTTT. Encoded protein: CASAFDRANTEAFF.

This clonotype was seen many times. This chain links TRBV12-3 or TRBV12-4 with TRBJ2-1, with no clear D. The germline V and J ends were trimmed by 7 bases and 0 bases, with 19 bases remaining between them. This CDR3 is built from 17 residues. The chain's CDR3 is CASTDTSPLGSYNEQFF. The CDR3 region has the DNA TGTGCCAGCACCGACACCTCCCCTCTAGGCTCCTACAATGAGCAGTTCTTC.

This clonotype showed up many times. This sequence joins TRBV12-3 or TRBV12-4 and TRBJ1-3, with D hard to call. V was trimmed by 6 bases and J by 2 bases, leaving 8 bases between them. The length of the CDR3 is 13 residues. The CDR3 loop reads CASSPPTGNTIYF. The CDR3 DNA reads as TGTGCCAGCAGCCCCCCAACTGGAAACACCATATATTTT.

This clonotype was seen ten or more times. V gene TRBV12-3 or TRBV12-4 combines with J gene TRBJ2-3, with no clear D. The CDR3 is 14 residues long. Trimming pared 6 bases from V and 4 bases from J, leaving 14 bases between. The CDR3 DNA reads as TGTGCCAGCAGCTCTCTACCCGTACCAGATACGCAGTATTTT. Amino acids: CASSSLPVPDTQYF.

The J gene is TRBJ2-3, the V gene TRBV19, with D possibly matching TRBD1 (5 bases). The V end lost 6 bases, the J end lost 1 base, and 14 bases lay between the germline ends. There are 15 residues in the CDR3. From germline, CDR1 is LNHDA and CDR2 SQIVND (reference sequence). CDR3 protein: CASRLRGIGTDTQYF. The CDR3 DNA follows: TGTGCCAGTAGGTTAAGGGGTATCGGCACAGATACGCAGTATTTT.

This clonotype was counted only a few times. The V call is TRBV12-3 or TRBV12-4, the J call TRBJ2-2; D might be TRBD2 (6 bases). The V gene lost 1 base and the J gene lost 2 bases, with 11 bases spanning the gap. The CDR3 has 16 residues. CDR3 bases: TGTGCCAGCAGTTTAGATTCGCGGGGAAACACCGGGGAGCTGTTTTTT. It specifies CASSLDSRGNTGELFF.

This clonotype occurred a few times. The CDR3 loop reads CASSLGGGRTMNTEAFF. As DNA, the CDR3 is TGCGCCAGCAGCTTGGGAGGTGGCAGAACCATGAACACTGAAGCTTTCTTT. V and J are TRBV5-1 and TRBJ1-1; no clear D gene. This CDR3 comprises 17 residues. CDR1 is SGHRS and CDR2 is YFSETQ in the germline V gene. Trimming cost V 0 bases and J 0 bases, with 15 bases left between them.

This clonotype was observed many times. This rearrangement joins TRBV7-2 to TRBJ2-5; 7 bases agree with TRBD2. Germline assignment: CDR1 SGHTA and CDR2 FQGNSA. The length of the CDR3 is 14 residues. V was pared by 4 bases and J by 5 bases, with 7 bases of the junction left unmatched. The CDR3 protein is CASSYGGVAETQYF. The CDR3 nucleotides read TGTGCCAGCAGCTATGGGGGGGTAGCTGAGACCCAGTACTTC.

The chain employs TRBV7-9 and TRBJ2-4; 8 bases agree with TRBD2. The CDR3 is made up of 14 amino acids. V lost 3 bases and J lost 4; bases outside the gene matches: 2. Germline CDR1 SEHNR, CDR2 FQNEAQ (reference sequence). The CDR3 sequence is CASSFTSGKNIQYF. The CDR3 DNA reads TGTGCCAGCAGCTTCACTAGCGGTAAAAACATTCAGTACTTC.

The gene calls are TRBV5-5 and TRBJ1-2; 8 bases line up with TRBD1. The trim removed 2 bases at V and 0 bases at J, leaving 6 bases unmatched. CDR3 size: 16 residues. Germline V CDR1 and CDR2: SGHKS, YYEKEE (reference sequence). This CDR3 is CASSFGQGSPNYGYTF. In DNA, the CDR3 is TGTGCCAGCAGCTTCGGACAGGGCAGTCCTAACTATGGCTACACCTTC.

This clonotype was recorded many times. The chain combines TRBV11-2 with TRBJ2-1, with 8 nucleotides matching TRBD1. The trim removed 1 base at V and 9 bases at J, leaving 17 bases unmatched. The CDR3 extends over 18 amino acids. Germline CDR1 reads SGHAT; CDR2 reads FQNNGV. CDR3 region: CASSLGFGWGTGQGEQFF. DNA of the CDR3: TGTGCCAGCAGCTTAGGTTTCGGTTGGGGGACAGGTCAGGGTGAGCAGTTCTTC.

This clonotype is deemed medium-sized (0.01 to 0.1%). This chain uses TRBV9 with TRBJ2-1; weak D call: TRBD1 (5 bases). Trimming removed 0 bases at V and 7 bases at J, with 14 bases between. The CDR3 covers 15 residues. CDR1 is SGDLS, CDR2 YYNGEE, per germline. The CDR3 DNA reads TGTGCCAGCAGCGTAGAGTGGGGCAGTAGGAATGAGCAGTTCTTC. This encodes CASSVEWGSRNEQFF.

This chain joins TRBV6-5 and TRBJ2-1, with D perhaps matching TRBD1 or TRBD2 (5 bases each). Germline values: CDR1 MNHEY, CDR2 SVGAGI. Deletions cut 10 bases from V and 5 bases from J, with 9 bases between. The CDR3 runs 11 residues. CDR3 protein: CATGTHNEQFF. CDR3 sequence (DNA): TGTGCCACCGGGACCCACAATGAGCAGTTCTTC.

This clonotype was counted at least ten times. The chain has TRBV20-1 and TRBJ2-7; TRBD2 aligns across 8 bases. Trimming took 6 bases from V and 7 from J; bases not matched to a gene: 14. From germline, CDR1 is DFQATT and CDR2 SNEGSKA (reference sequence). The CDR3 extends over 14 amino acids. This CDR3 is CSANSGNSLREQYF. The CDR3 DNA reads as TGCAGTGCGAATAGCGGGAACTCCCTTCGGGAGCAGTACTTC.

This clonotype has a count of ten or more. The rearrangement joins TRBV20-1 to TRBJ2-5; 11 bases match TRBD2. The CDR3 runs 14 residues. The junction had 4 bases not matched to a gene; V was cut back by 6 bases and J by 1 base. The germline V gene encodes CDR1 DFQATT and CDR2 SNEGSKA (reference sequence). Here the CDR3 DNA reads TGCAGTGCCCCCGGGACTAGCGGCCAAGAGACCCAGTACTTC. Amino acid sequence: CSAPGTSGQETQYF.

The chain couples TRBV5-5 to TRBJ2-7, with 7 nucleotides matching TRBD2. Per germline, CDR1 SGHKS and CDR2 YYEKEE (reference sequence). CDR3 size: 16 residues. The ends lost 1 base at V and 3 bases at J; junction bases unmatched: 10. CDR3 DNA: TGTGCCAGCAGCTTGACGACGTCGGGGGGTATCTACGAGCAGTACTTC. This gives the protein CASSLTTSGGIYEQYF.

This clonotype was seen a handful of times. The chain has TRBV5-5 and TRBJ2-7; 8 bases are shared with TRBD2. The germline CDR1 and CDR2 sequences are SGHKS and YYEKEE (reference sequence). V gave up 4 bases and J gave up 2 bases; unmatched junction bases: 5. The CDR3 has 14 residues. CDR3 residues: CASSASGGPYEQYF. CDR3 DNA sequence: TGTGCCAGCAGCGCTTCGGGGGGGCCCTACGAGCAGTACTTC.

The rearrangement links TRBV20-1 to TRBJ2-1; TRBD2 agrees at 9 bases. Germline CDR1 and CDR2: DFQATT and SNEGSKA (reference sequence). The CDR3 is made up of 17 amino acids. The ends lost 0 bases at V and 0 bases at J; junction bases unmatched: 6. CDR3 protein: CSARDSGGLSSYNEQFF. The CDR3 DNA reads TGCAGTGCTAGAGACAGCGGGGGGCTAAGCTCCTACAATGAGCAGTTCTTC.